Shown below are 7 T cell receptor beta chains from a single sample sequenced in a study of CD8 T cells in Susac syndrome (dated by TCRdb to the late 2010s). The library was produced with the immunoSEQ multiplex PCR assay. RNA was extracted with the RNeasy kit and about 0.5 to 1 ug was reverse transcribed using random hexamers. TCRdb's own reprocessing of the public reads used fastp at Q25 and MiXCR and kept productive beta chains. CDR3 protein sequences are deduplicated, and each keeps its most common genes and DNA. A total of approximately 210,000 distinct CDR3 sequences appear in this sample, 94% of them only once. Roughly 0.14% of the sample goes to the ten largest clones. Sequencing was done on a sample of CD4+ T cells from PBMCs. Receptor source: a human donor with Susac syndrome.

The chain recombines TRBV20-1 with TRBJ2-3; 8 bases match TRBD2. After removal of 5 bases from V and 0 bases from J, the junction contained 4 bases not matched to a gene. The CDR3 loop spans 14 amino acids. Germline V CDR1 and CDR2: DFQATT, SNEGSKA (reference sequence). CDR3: CSARLASSTDTQYF. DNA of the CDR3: TGCAGTGCTCGACTAGCGTCTAGCACAGATACGCAGTATTTT.

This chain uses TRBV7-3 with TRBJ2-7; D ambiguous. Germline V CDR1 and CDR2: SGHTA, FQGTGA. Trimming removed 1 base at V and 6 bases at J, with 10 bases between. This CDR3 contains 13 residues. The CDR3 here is CASSLNPAAEQYF. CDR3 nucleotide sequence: TGTGCCAGCAGCTTAAATCCGGCAGCCGAGCAGTACTTC.

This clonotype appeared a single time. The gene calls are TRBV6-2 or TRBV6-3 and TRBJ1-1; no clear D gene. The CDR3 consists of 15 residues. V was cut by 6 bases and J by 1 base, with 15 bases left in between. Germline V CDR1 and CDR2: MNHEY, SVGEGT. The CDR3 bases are TGTGCCAGCAGCCCCGGGCTACATCAGAACACTGAAGCTTTCTTT. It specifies CASSPGLHQNTEAFF.

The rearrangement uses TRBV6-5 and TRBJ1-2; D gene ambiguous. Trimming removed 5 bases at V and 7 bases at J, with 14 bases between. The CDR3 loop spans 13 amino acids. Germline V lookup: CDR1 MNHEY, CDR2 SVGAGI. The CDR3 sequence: CASSTPGRSGYTF. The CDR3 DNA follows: TGTGCCAGCAGTACGCCTGGACGGTCTGGCTACACCTTC.

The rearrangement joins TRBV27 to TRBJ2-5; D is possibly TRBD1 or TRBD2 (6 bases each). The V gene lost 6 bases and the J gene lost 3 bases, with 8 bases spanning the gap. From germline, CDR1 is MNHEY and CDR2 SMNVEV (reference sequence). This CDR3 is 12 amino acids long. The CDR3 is CASRRGEETQYF. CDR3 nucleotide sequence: TGTGCCAGCAGGAGGGGGGAAGAGACCCAGTACTTC.

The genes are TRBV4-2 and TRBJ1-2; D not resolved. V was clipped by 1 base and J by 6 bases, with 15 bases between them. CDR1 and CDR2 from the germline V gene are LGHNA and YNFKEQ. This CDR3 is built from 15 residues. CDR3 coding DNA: TGTGCCAGCAGCCAAGTTAACGGAATATCGGATGGCTACACCTTC. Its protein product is CASSQVNGISDGYTF.

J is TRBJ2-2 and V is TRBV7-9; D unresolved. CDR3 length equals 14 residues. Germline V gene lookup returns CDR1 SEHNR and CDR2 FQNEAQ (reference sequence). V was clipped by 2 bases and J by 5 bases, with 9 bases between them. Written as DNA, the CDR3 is TGTGCCAGCAGCTTAAGTTTGTCAACCGGGGAGCTGTTTTTT. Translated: CASSLSLSTGELFF.